This T cell receptor beta chain is drawn from a study of blood T cell repertoires in COVID-19. Study-wide context: COVID-19 samples, acute and convalescent, were from the United States, Italy and Spain.

Those enrolled, adults aged roughly 18 to 89 years, came from about 24 US areas. Per the study methods: Counts of nucleated cells, estimated from reference gene primer amplification, were obtained. Only in-frame clones appear in the TCRdb table, and some are missing; sequencing was by immunoSEQ multiplex PCR. D and trimming come from the DNA, and the V and J calls and clone size come from that table. Altogether approximately 170,000 clones are present, approximately 85% being singletons, with the ten largest covering about 8.4%. The length of the CDR3 is 16 residues. V dropped 4 bases and J dropped 3 bases, with 19 bases sitting between them. Germline-derived CDR1 and CDR2 are ENHRY and SYGVKD.

The chain couples TRBV10-3 to TRBJ2-7; TRBD2 is a possible D gene (5 bases). Material: PBMCs or T cells enriched from blood (not recorded which). This receptor was identified in a woman aged 18-29 years who had recovered from COVID-19. The CDR3 sequence: CAISGEGHRGGYEQYF. DNA for the CDR3: TGTGCCATCAGTGGAGAGGGTCACCGAGGCGGCTACGAGCAGTACTTC.